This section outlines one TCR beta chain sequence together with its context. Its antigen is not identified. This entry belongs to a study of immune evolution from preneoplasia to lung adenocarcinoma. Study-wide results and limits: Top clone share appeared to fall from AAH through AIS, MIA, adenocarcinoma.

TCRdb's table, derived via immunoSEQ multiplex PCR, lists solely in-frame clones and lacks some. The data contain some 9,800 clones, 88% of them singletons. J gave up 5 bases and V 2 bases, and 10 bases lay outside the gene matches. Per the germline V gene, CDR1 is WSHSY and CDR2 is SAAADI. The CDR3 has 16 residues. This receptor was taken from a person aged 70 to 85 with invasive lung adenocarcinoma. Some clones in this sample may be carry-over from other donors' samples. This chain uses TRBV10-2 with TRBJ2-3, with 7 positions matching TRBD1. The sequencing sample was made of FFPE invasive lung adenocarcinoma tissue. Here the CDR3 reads CASSEPQGVIVDTQYF. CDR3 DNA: TGCGCCAGCAGTGAGCCTCAGGGGGTTATTGTAGATACGCAGTATTTT.